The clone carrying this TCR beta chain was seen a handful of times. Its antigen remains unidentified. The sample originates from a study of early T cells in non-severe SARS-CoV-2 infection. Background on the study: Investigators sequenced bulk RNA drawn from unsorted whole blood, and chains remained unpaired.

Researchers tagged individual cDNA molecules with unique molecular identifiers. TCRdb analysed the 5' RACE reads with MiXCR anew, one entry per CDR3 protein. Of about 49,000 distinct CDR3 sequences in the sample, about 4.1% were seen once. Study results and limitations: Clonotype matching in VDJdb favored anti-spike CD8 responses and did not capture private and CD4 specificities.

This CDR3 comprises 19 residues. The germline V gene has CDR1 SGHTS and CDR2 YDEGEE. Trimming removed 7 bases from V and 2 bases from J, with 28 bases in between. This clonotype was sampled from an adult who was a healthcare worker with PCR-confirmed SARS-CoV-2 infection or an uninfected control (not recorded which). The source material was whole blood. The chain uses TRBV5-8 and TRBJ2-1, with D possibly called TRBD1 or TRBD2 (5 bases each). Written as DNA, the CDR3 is TGTGCCAGCCCATCCGATCACCGGGACCTCAGAGGCCCCTACAATGAGCAGTTCTTC. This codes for CASPSDHRDLRGPYNEQFF.